Sequencing of this TCR beta chain was carried out in a study of T-cell reconstitution after alpha-beta-depleted transplantation in children. The length of the CDR3 is 14 residues. V was shortened by 1 base and J by 4 bases, with 8 bases between the two germline ends. CDR1 MGHDK and CDR2 SYGVNS come from the germline V gene. Unique molecular identifiers were built into the TCRbeta library. One entry per CDR3 protein results from TCRdb running MiXCR on the PCR reads. The sample contains a few hundred thousand distinct CDR3 sequences, about a tenth of which appear only once. Sample: PBMCs from the stem cell graft donor, taken from the stem cell graft. The chain uses TRBV25-1 and TRBJ2-1; D is possibly TRBD2 (6 bases). The TCR originated in a human donor who donated a stem cell graft to a child with acute lymphoblastic leukemia. CDR3 region: CASSESGEYNEQFF. DNA for the CDR3: TGTGCCAGCAGTGAATCGGGGGAGTACAATGAGCAGTTCTTC.